The 8 T cell receptor beta chains given below trace back to one sample, sequenced in a study of T cells in Graves' hyperthyroidism and ophthalmopathy. RNA transcripts provided the source from which TCR beta CDR3 regions were amplified. Researchers ran a first-round RT-PCR on the TCR CDR3 using the HTBI primer set. TCRdb itself ran the multiplex PCR reads through MiXCR, one entry per CDR3 protein. The table includes about 760,000 distinct CDR3 sequences, around 40% detected once. Sequences were obtained from blood. All receptors derive from a woman in her 40s with Graves' hyperthyroidism.

This clonotype has only a few counts. The genes are TRBV9 and TRBJ1-3; D unresolved. V lost 2 bases and J lost 0, with 6 bases in between. This CDR3 contains 14 residues. CDR1 and CDR2 (germline): SGDLS, YYNGEE. The CDR3 DNA reads as TGTGCCAGCAGCGTTGGGGTCTCTGGAAACACCATATATTTT. Translation gives CASSVGVSGNTIYF.

This clonotype was detected many times. The chain is built from TRBV10-3 and TRBJ2-7; D is undetermined. Germline CDR1 is ENHRY and CDR2 is SYGVKD. The CDR3 extends over 12 amino acids. V was pared by 11 bases and J by 1 base, with 12 bases between. CDR3 DNA: TGTGCCTCCAGTGAGCGTTCCTACGAGCAGTACTTC. Its protein is CASSERSYEQYF.

The rearrangement uses TRBV5-1 and TRBJ1-2; perhaps TRBD1 as D (6 bases). Trimming took off 5 bases at V and 2 bases at J, with 10 bases between the two ends. Germline V lookup: CDR1 SGHRS, CDR2 YFSETQ. The CDR3 has 13 residues. The CDR3 DNA is TGCGCCAGCAGGAAAACAGGGAACTATGGCTACACCTTC. Translation: CASRKTGNYGYTF. The full variable domain, in which reference TRBV5-1 and TRBJ1-2 provide the parts outside the CDR3, is KAGVTQTPRYLIKTRGQQVTLSCSPISGHRSVSWYQQTPGQGLQFLFEYFSETQRNKGNFPGRFSGRQFSNSRSEMNVSTLELGDSALYLCASRKTGNYGYTFGSGTRLTVV.

V is TRBV10-3 and J is TRBJ1-5; 9 bases map to TRBD1. Germline V gives CDR1 ENHRY, CDR2 SYGVKD. The trim removed 7 bases at V and 5 bases at J, leaving 3 bases unmatched. The CDR3 consists of 13 residues. In DNA form, the CDR3 reads TGTGCCATCAAGAGGGACAGGGATCAGCCCCAGCATTTT. It yields the protein CAIKRDRDQPQHF.

This clonotype was counted many times. The chain employs TRBV7-2 and TRBJ1-3; the D is unclear. V was shortened by 3 bases and J by 8 bases, with 8 bases between the two germline ends. The CDR3 length is 12 residues. CDR1 and CDR2 from the germline V gene are SGHTA and FQGNSA. The CDR3 DNA follows: TGTGCCAGCAGCTTTGTGAGAGACACCATATATTTT. Its translation is CASSFVRDTIYF.

This rearrangement joins TRBV12-5 to TRBJ1-2; possible D gene TRBD1, 5 bases. Per germline, CDR1 LGHNT and CDR2 FRNRAP. The CDR3 spans 17 residues. With 0 bases removed from V and 0 bases from J, the gap between germline ends came to 14 bases. CDR3 protein: CASGLVLTGRANYGYTF. CDR3 nucleotides: TGTGCTAGTGGTTTGGTACTCACGGGCAGGGCTAACTATGGCTACACCTTC.

The gene calls are TRBV11-3 and TRBJ2-5, with D perhaps matching TRBD2 (6 bases). CDR1 SGHNT and CDR2 YENEEA come from the germline V gene. The CDR3 has 17 amino acids. V was trimmed by 2 bases and J by 8 bases, leaving 24 bases between them. DNA of the CDR3: TGTGCCAGCAGCTTATCAAAGCTAGGAGGGAACAAGAAAACCCAGTACTTC. Translating gives CASSLSKLGGNKKTQYF.

CDR3 sequence (DNA): TGTGCCAGTAGCCCCCCGGAAGGCGGCGGATGGGGTGAAGCTTTCTTT. Encoded protein: CASSPPEGGGWGEAFF. This rearrangement joins TRBV19 to TRBJ1-1; D is ambiguous. Germline V gene lookup returns CDR1 LNHDA and CDR2 SQIVND (reference sequence). The CDR3 extends over 16 amino acids. V lost 6 bases, J lost 7 bases, and 24 bases lay in between.